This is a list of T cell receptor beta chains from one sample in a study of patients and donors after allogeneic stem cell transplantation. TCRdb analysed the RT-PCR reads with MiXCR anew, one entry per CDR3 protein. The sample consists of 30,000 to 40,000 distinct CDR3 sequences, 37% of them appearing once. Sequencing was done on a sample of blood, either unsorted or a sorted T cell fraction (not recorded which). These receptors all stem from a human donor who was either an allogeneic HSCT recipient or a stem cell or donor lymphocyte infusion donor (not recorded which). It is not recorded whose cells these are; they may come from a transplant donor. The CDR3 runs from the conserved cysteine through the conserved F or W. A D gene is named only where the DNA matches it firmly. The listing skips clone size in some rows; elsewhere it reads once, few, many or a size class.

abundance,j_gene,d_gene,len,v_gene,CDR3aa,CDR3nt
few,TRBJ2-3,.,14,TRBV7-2,CASSLFGGTDTQYF,TGTGCCAGCAGCTTATTCGGGGGCACAGATACGCAGTATTTT
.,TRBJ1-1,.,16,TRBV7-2,CASSLDLVSGWTEAFF,TGTGCCAGCAGCTTAGATTTAGTATCCGGGTGGACTGAAGCTTTCTTT
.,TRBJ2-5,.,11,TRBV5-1,CASSSPETQYF,TGCGCCAGCAGCTCCCCAGAGACCCAGTACTTC
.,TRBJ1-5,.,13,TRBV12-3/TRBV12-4,CASSLRPDQPQHF,TGTGCCAGCAGTTTAAGACCCGATCAGCCCCAGCATTTT
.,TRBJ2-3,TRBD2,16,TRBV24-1,CATSDLKLAGTDTQYF,TGTGCCACCAGTGATTTGAAGCTAGCGGGCACAGATACGCAGTATTTT
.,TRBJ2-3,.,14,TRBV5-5,CASSLEAGAPPQYF,TGTGCCAGCAGCTTGGAGGCGGGGGCCCCTCCGCAGTATTTT
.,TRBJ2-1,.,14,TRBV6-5,CASSSERLYNEQFF,TGTGCCAGCAGTTCTGAGCGGCTCTACAATGAGCAGTTCTTC
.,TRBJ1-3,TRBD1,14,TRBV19,CASHQRGLGNTIYF,TGTGCCAGTCATCAGAGGGGGCTCGGAAACACCATATATTTT
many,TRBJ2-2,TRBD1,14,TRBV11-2,CASSRTGDTGELFF,TGTGCCAGCAGCCGGACAGGGGACACCGGGGAGCTGTTTTTT
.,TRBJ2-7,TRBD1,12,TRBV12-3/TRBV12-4,CASSSNPGGRYF,TGTGCCAGCAGTTCAAATCCAGGGGGTCGCTACTTC
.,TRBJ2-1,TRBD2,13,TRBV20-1,CSALSGGYNEQFF,TGCAGTGCTCTTAGCGGGGGCTACAATGAGCAGTTCTTC
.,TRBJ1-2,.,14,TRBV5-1,CASSPGPANYGYTF,TGCGCCAGCAGCCCGGGGCCTGCTAACTATGGCTACACCTTC
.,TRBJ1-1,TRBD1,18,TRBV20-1,CSARLRLTGVGFMTEAFF,TGCAGTGCTAGACTTAGGTTGACAGGGGTAGGATTTATGACTGAAGCTTTCTTT
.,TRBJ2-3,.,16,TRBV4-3,CASSQVGGAGADTQYF,TGCGCCAGCAGCCAAGTAGGAGGGGCGGGTGCAGATACGCAGTATTTT
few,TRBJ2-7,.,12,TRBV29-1,CSASGGYDVQYF,TGCAGCGCGTCAGGGGGGTATGACGTGCAGTACTTC
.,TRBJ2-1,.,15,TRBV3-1,CASSPAESSYNEQFF,TGTGCCAGCAGCCCAGCGGAGAGCTCCTACAATGAGCAGTTCTTC
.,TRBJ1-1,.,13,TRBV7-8,CASSVMTDTEAFF,TGTGCCAGCAGCGTCATGACAGATACTGAAGCTTTCTTT
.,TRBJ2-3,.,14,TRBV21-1,CASSSQGRGDTQYF,TGTGCCAGCAGCTCCCAGGGGCGCGGCGATACGCAGTATTTT
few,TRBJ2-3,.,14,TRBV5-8,CASSTGQSVDTQYF,TGTGCCAGCAGCACCGGACAGTCTGTTGATACGCAGTATTTT
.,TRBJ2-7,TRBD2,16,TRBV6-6,CASSYGWLAGEYEQYF,TGTGCCAGCAGTTACGGATGGCTAGCGGGAGAATACGAGCAGTACTTC
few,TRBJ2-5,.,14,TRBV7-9,CASSLGASQETQYF,TGTGCCAGCAGCTTAGGGGCATCTCAAGAGACCCAGTACTTC
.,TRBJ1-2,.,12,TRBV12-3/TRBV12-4,CASSTNNYGYTF,TGTGCCAGCAGTACAAATAACTATGGCTACACCTTC
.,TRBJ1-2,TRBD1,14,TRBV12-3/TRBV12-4,CASSTQDRDGGYTF,TGTGCCAGCAGTACCCAGGACAGGGATGGTGGCTACACCTTC
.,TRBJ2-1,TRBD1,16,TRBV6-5,CASRPPGGHSYNEQFF,TGTGCCAGCAGACCTCCAGGGGGCCACTCCTACAATGAGCAGTTCTTC
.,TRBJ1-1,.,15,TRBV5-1,CASSLGTDHDTEAFF,TGCGCCAGCAGCTTGGGGACAGATCATGACACTGAAGCTTTCTTT
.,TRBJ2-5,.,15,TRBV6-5,CASSPGYGYQETQYF,TGTGCCAGCAGCCCCGGATATGGATACCAAGAGACCCAGTACTTC
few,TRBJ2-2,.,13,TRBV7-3,CASSLLGQGELFF,TGTGCCAGCAGCTTACTTGGACAGGGGGAGCTGTTTTTT
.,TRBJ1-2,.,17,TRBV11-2,CASSLDYFIEANYGYTF,TGCGCCAGCAGCTTAGATTACTTCATAGAGGCTAACTATGGCTACACCTTC
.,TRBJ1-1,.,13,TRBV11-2,CASSLNRNTEAFF,TGTGCCAGCAGCTTAAACAGGAACACTGAAGCTTTCTTT
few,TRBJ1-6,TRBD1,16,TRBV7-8,CASSFQQGNLGSPLHF,TGTGCCAGCAGCTTTCAACAGGGGAATTTAGGTTCACCCCTCCACTTT
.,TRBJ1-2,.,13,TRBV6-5,CASRPGPEDGYTF,TGTGCCAGCAGACCCGGGCCTGAGGATGGCTACACCTTC
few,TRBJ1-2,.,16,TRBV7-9,CASRLGRAGEIYGYTF,TGTGCCAGCAGGCTCGGAAGGGCAGGGGAAATCTATGGCTACACCTTC
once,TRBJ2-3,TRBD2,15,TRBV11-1,CASSSQAGGPSTQYF,TGTGCCAGCAGCTCCCAGGCGGGAGGGCCGAGTACGCAGTATTTT
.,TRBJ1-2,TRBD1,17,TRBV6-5,CASTTTAGQQANYGYTF,TGTGCCAGCACAACCACCGCGGGACAGCAAGCTAACTATGGCTACACCTTC
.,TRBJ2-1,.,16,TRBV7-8,CASSLSLQGSYNEQFF,TGTGCCAGCAGCTTGAGTTTACAGGGCTCCTACAATGAGCAGTTCTTC
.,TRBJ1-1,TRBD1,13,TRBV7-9,CASSSDRGTEAFF,TGTGCCAGCAGCTCCGACAGGGGCACTGAAGCTTTCTTT
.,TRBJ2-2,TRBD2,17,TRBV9,CASSAHAGTRTAGELFF,TGTGCCAGCAGCGCACACGCCGGGACTAGGACCGCCGGGGAGCTGTTTTTT
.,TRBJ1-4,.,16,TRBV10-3,CAISVVREVTNEKLFF,TGTGCCATCAGTGTGGTACGGGAGGTGACGAATGAAAAACTGTTTTTT
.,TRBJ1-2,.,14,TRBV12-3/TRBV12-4,CASNSGSRNYGYTF,TGTGCCAGCAATTCCGGGTCCCGGAACTATGGCTACACCTTC
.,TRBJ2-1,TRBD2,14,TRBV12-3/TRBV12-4,CASSLIGGSNEQFF,TGTGCCAGCAGTTTAATAGGCGGGAGTAATGAGCAGTTCTTC
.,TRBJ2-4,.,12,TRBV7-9,CASSFRGDIQYF,TGTGCCAGCAGCTTCAGGGGGGACATTCAGTACTTC